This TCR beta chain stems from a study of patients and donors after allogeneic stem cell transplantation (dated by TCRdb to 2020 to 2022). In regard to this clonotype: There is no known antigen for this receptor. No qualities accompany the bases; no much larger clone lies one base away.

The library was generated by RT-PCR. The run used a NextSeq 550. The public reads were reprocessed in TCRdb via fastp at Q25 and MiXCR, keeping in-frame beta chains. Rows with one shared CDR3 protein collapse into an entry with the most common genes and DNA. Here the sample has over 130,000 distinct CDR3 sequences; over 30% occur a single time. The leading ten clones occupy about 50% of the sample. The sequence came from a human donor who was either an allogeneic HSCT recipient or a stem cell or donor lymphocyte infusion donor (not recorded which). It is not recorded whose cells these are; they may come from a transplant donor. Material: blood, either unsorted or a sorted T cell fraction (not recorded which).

The CDR3 protein is CASTSRERPTQYF. The DNA sequence is given as TGTGCCAGTACCTCCAGGGAGCGGCCGACCCAGTACTTC. The chain is encoded by TRBV28 joined to TRBJ2-5; the D call is possibly TRBD1 or TRBD2, each sharing 5 bases. According to the germline V gene, CDR1 reads MDHEN and CDR2 reads SYDVKM. Including the terminal cysteine and phenylalanine, the CDR3 comprises 13 residues. Of the read, only the CDR3 DNA is kept; its 39 bases are in frame from base 1. V loses 9 bases of germline sequence and J loses 7 bases, and the interval between the two ends is 18 bases.